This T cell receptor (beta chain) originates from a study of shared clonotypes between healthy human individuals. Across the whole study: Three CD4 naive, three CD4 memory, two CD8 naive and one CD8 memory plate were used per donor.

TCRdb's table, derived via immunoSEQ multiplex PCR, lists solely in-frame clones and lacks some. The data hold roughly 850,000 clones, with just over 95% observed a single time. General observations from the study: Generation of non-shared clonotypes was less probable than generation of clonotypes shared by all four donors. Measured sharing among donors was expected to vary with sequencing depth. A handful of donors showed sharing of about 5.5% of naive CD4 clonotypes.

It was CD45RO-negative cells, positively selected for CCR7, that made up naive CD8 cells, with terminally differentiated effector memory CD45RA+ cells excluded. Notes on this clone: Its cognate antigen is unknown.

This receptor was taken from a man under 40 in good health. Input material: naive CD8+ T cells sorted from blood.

DNA of the CDR3: TGTGCCAGTAGTATGGCCGGGAATTCCTACAATGAGCAGTTCTTC. The encoded protein is CASSMAGNSYNEQFF. The rearrangement joins TRBV19 to TRBJ2-1; a possible D gene is TRBD2 (5 bases). Germline assignment: CDR1 LNHDA and CDR2 SQIVND (reference sequence). V was pared by 3 bases and J by 1 base, with 10 bases between. CDR3 length equals 15 residues.